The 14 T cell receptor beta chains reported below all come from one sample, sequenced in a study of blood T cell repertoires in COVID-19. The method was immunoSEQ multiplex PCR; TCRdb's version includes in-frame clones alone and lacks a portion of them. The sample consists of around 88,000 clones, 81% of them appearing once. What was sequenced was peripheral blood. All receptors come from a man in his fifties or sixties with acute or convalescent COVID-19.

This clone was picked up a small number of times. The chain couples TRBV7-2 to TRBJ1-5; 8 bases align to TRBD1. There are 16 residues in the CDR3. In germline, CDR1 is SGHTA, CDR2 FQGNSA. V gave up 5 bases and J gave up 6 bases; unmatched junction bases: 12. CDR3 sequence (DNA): TGTGCCAGCAGCCCGGCACAGACAGGGGTCGGTCAGCCCCAGCATTTT. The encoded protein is CASSPAQTGVGQPQHF.

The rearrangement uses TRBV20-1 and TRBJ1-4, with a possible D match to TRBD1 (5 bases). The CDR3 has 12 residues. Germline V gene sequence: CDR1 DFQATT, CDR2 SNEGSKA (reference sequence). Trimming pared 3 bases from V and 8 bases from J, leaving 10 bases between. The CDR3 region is CSASRGGEKLFF. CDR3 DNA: TGCAGTGCTAGTAGGGGAGGGGAAAAACTGTTTTTT.

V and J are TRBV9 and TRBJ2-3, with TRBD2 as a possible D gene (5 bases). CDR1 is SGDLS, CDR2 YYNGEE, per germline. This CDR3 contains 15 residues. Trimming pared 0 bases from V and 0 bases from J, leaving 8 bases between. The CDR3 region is CASSVAKRSTDTQYF. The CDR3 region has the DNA TGTGCCAGCAGCGTAGCTAAGCGGAGCACAGATACGCAGTATTTT. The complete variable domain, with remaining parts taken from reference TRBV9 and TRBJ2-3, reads DSGVTQTPKHLITATGQRVTLRCSPRSGDLSVYWYQQSLDQGLQFLIQYYNGEERAKGNILERFSAQQFPDLHSELNLSSLELGDSALYFCASSVAKRSTDTQYFGPGTRLTVL.

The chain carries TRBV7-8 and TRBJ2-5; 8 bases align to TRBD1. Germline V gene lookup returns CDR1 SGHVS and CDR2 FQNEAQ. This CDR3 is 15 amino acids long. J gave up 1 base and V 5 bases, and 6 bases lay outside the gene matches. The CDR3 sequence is CASSVTGASQETQYF. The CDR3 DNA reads TGTGCCAGCAGCGTGACAGGGGCCAGCCAAGAGACCCAGTACTTC.

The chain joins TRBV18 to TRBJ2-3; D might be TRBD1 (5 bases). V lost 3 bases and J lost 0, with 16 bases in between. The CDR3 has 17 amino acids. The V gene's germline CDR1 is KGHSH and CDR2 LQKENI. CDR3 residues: CASSPNKDSPSTDTQYF. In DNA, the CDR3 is TGTGCCAGCTCACCGAATAAAGACAGTCCTAGCACAGATACGCAGTATTTT.

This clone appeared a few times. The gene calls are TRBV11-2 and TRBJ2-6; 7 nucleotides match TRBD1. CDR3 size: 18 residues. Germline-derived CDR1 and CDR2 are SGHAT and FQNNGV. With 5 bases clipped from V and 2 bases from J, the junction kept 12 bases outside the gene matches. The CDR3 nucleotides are TGTGCCAGCAGCGGCAGAAGACAGGGTCGGGCTGGGGCCAACGTCCTGACTTTC. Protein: CASSGRRQGRAGANVLTF.

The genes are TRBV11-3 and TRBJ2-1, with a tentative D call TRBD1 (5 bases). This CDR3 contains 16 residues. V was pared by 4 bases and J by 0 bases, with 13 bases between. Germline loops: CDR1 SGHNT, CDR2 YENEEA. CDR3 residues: CASSSRQGASYNEQFF. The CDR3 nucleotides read TGTGCCAGCAGCTCCCGTCAGGGCGCCTCCTACAATGAGCAGTTCTTC. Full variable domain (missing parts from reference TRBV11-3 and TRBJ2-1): EAGVVQSPRYKIIEKKQPVAFWCNPISGHNTLYWYLQNLGQGPELLIRYENEEAVDDSQLPKDRFSAERLKGVDSTLKIQPAELGDSAVYLCASSSRQGASYNEQFFGPGTRLTVL.

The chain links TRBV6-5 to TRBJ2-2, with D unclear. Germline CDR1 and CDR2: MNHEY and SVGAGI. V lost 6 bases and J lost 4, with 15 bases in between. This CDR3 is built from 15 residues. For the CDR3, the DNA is TGTGCCAGCAGCCTCCGCTTAGTGCCCACCGGGGAGCTGTTTTTT. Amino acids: CASSLRLVPTGELFF.

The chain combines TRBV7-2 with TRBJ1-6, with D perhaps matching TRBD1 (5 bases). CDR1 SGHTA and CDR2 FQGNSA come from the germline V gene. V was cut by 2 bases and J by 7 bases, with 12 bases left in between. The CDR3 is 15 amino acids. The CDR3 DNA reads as TGTGCCAGCAGCTTACTCGTGGGGGGAAATTCACCCCTCCACTTT. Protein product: CASSLLVGGNSPLHF.

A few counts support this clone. CDR3 DNA: TGTGCCAGCACCAGCGGGAACACCGGGGAGCTGTTTTTT. Its protein is CASTSGNTGELFF. V and J are TRBV28 and TRBJ2-2; possible D gene TRBD2, 5 bases. V was shortened by 7 bases and J by 1 base, with 7 bases between the two germline ends. Germline CDR1 and CDR2: MDHEN and SYDVKM. This CDR3 is built from 13 residues.

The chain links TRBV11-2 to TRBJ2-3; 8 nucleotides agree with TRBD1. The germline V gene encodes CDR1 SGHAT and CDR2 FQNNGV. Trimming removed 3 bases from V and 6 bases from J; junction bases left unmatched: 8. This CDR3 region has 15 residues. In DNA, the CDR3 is TGTGCCAGCAGCTTCAGAGGACAGGGAGTCGATACGCAGTATTTT. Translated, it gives CASSFRGQGVDTQYF.

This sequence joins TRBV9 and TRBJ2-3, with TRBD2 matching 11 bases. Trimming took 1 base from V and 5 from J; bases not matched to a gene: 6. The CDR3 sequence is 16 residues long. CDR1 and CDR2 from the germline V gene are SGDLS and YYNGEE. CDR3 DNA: TGTGCCAGCAGCGTATCTTCACTAGCGGGAGTAGATACGCAGTATTTT. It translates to CASSVSSLAGVDTQYF. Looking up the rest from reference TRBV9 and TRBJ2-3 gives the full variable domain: DSGVTQTPKHLITATGQRVTLRCSPRSGDLSVYWYQQSLDQGLQFLIQYYNGEERAKGNILERFSAQQFPDLHSELNLSSLELGDSALYFCASSVSSLAGVDTQYFGPGTRLTVL.

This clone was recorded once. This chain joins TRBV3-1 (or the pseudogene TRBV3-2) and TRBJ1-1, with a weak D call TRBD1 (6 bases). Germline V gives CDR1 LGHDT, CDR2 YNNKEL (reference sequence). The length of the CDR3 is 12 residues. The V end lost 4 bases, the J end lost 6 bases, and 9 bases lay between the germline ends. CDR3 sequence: CASSPNRAEAFF. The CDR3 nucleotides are TGTGCCAGCAGCCCTAACAGGGCTGAAGCTTTCTTT.

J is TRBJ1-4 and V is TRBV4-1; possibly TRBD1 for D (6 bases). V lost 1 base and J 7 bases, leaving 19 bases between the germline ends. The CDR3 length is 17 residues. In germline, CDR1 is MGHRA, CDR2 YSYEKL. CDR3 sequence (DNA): TGCGCCAGCAGCCAAGTGTTTACAGGGCGCGTAGCTGAAAAACTGTTTTTT. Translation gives CASSQVFTGRVAEKLFF.